Detailed here is one T cell receptor beta chain. The antigen remains undetermined. With a J-beta primer mix and a sample-barcoded 5' primer, a second PCR ran about 6 to 11 cycles. Sequencing of every sample gave 3 million or more CDR3-containing paired-end reads. TCRdb reprocessed the 5' RACE reads via MiXCR and lists one record per CDR3 protein. The sample comprises approximately 600,000 distinct CDR3 sequences, 58% of which are singletons, and roughly 34% rests with the top ten. The sample belongs to a study of blood T cells in healthy people across ages. Findings and caveats of the study: Unsorted PBMCs blocked a conclusive comparison of naive and antigen-experienced cells.

There are 11 residues in the CDR3. Germline-derived CDR1 and CDR2 are WSHSY and SAAADI. V lost 2 bases to trimming and J lost 7 bases, with 3 bases between them. The chain links TRBV10-2 to TRBJ2-1; no firm D call. Sequencing was performed on blood. The origin of this receptor is a man in his fifties or sixties in good health. This chain's CDR3 is CASSEINEQFF. The CDR3 DNA reads as TGCGCCAGCAGTGAGATAAATGAGCAGTTCTTC.